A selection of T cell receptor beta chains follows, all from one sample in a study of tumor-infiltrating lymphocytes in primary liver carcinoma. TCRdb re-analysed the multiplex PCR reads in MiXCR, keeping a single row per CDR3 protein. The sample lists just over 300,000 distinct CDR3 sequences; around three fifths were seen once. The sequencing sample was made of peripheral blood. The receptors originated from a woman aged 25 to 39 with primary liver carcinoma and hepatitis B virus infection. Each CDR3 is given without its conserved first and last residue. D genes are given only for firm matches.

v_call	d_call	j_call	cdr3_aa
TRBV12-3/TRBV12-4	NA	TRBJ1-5	ASSLGVQGQFRGEPQH
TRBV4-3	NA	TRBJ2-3	ASSQDKISMNTQY
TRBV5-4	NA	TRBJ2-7	ASSLLGTQSYEQY
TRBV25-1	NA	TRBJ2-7	ASGDSLPPLEQY
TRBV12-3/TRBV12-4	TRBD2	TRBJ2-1	ASTLLAGGPNEQF
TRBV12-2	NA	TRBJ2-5	AGTPSAGEMGETQY
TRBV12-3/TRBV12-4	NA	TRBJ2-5	ASSIYSGCEEAQY
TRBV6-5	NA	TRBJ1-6	ASTRTAKAQNSPLH
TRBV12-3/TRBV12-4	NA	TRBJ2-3	AGSPRMREADTQY
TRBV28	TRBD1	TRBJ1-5	AGSSTGTQPQH
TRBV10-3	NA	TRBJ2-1	AISDLGGGAAEQF
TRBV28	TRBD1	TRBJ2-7	ASSSRDRVGHEQY
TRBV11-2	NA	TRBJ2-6	ASSLRGQQKSGANVLT
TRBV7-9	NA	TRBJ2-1	ASGTGKRDNEQF
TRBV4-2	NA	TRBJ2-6	ASSQDMITASSGANIMT
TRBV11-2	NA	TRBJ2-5	ASSLFVTQY
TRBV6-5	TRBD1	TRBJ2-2	ASRGQSHTGELF
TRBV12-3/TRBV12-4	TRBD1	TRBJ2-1	ASSDRVSYNEQF
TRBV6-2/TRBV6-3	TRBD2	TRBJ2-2	ASSSTSGNTGKLF
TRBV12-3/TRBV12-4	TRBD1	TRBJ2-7	TSSLPIPTGGFHEQY